The 21 T cell receptor beta chains listed next were all sequenced from one sample in a study of PD-L1 blockade in urothelial cancer. Only in-frame clones appear in the TCRdb table, and some are missing; sequencing was by immunoSEQ multiplex PCR. The repertoire has about 120,000 clones, 80% to 90% of them found once; the top ten carry 1.7%. Time point meaning: peripheral blood 6 weeks after treatment start. The sample was PBMCs, taken around atezolizumab (anti-PD-L1) treatment. The receptor set was obtained from a man between 60 and 70 years old with urothelial cancer.

V usage is TRBV18 and J usage is TRBJ2-5, with D possibly TRBD1 on 6 matching bases. The CDR3 contains 13 residues. The germline V gene has CDR1 KGHSH and CDR2 LQKENI. Trimming removed 6 bases from V and 0 bases from J, with 8 bases in between. The CDR3 DNA is TGTGCCAGCTCCCAGGGGTACCAAGAGACCCAGTACTTC. Protein sequence: CASSQGYQETQYF.

The rearrangement joins TRBV27 to TRBJ1-3, with 11 bases identical to TRBD1. This CDR3 spans 15 amino acids. V trimming: 5 bases; J trimming: 7 bases; junction bases outside the gene matches: 7. Germline V CDR1 and CDR2: MNHEY, SMNVEV (reference sequence). CDR3: CASSPGTGGLNTIYF. The CDR3 DNA reads as TGTGCCAGCAGTCCAGGGACAGGGGGATTGAACACCATATATTTT.

The chain couples TRBV4-1 to TRBJ2-1; TRBD1 is a possible D gene (5 bases). The CDR3 has 18 residues. V was pared by 1 base and J by 7 bases, with 23 bases between. The germline gives CDR1 MGHRA, CDR2 YSYEKL. CDR3 region: CASSQVGSMVTVENEQFF. The CDR3 bases are TGCGCCAGCAGCCAAGTGGGTTCGATGGTGACAGTCGAAAATGAGCAGTTCTTC.

This chain joins TRBV5-4 and TRBJ2-5, with D possibly being TRBD2 (5 bases). The CDR3 covers 14 residues. Germline values: CDR1 SGHNT, CDR2 YYREEE (reference sequence). V was cut by 7 bases and J by 5 bases, with 18 bases left in between. Written as DNA, the CDR3 is TGTGCCAGCTCTTCACCGGGGTTAGGTGAGACCCAGTACTTC. It is translated as CASSSPGLGETQYF. The whole variable domain, remainder taken from reference TRBV5-4 and TRBJ2-5, is ETGVTQSPTHLIKTRGQQVTLRCSSQSGHNTVSWYQQALGQGPQFIFQYYREEENGRGNFPPRFSGLQFPNYSSELNVNALELDDSALYLCASSSPGLGETQYFGPGTRLLVL.

This chain joins TRBV5-4 and TRBJ2-3; tentative D call: TRBD2 (5 bases). The CDR3 is 14 amino acids. CDR1 is SGHNT and CDR2 is YYREEE in the germline V gene (reference sequence). V dropped 1 base and J dropped 1 base, with 7 bases sitting between them. CDR3: CASSLRTGTDTQYF. Written as DNA, the CDR3 is TGTGCCAGCAGCTTGCGGACTGGCACAGATACGCAGTATTTT.

The chain is built from TRBV7-2 and TRBJ1-4, with D possibly TRBD1 on 5 matching bases. CDR1 is SGHTA, CDR2 FQGNSA, per germline. This CDR3 contains 16 residues. Trimming shortened V by 6 bases and J by 7 bases, and 21 bases separated the two germline ends. This chain's CDR3 is CASSNLPAGGSEKLFF. The CDR3 DNA reads TGTGCCAGCAGTAACCTACCCGCGGGGGGGAGTGAAAAACTGTTTTTT.

V gene TRBV2 combines with J gene TRBJ2-3, with a weak D call TRBD2 (6 bases). CDR3 length: 16 amino acids. V was cut by 7 bases and J by 0 bases, with 17 bases left in between. Germline CDR1 is SNHLY and CDR2 is FYNNEI. The CDR3 nucleotides are TGTGCCAGCACTCCATCGGGCGGGGATAGCACAGATACGCAGTATTTT. Amino acids: CASTPSGGDSTDTQYF.

The chain employs TRBV7-9 and TRBJ2-3; D is uncertain. The ends were cut back, 1 base at V and 4 bases at J, with 9 bases in the middle. There are 14 residues in the CDR3. Germline V gene sequence: CDR1 SEHNR, CDR2 FQNEAQ (reference sequence). The CDR3 loop reads CASSLGSVADTQYF. CDR3 DNA sequence: TGTGCCAGCAGCTTAGGATCGGTAGCAGATACGCAGTATTTT.

The genes are TRBV10-3 and TRBJ2-3, with TRBD2 as a possible D gene (7 bases). The CDR3 length is 15 residues. Per germline, CDR1 ENHRY and CDR2 SYGVKD. The V end lost 8 bases, the J end lost 1 base, and 16 bases lay between the germline ends. CDR3 nucleotides: TGTGCCATCGAGGGGGAGGGATCCCGCACAGATACGCAGTATTTT. It translates to CAIEGEGSRTDTQYF.

The rearrangement uses TRBV7-3 and TRBJ1-1; D uncertain. Germline V gene lookup returns CDR1 SGHTA and CDR2 FQGTGA. The CDR3 sequence is 13 residues long. V was clipped by 3 bases and J by 4 bases, with 9 bases between them. DNA for the CDR3: TGTGCCAGCAGCTTGACATCGGCCACTGAAGCTTTCTTT. Its translation is CASSLTSATEAFF.

The chain links TRBV6-1 to TRBJ2-2, with D maybe TRBD1 (5 bases). CDR1 and CDR2 from the germline V gene are MNHNS and SASEGT. The CDR3 sequence is 14 residues long. Trimming left V 3 bases short and J 6 bases short, with 11 bases between. CDR3 nucleotides: TGTGCCAGCAGTGAGCTGGAAGGGGCCGGGGAGCTGTTTTTT. It yields the protein CASSELEGAGELFF.

The chain employs TRBV5-4 and TRBJ2-3, with 7 nucleotides matching TRBD2. V was pared by 0 bases and J by 5 bases, with 9 bases of the junction left unmatched. This CDR3 comprises 16 residues. In germline, CDR1 is SGHNT, CDR2 YYREEE (reference sequence). CDR3 coding DNA: TGTGCCAGCAGCTTGGGGAGAGCGGGAATGGGAGATACGCAGTATTTT. It specifies CASSLGRAGMGDTQYF.

The rearrangement joins TRBV6-4 to TRBJ2-1, with 8 bases identical to TRBD2. Germline V lookup: CDR1 MRHNA, CDR2 SNTAGT. There are 14 residues in the CDR3. The junction had 10 bases not matched to a gene; V was cut back by 7 bases and J by 8 bases. The CDR3 DNA sequence: TGTGCCAGCAAGCCTCAAAGCGGGAGCGATGAGCAGTTCTTC. Translated: CASKPQSGSDEQFF.

The V and J genes are TRBV5-1 and TRBJ2-2; TRBD2 matches 7 bases. Germline V lookup: CDR1 SGHRS, CDR2 YFSETQ. This CDR3 region has 14 residues. Trimming took 5 bases from V and 3 from J; bases not matched to a gene: 4. CDR3 bases: TGCGCCAGCAGTCCAGCGGGGTACACCGGGGAGCTGTTTTTT. Its protein is CASSPAGYTGELFF.

This clone was recorded only once. The V call is TRBV7-9, the J call TRBJ2-7, with 11 bases lining up with TRBD2. V shed 2 bases and J 4 bases; nucleotides not matched to a gene: 13. The CDR3 consists of 18 residues. CDR1 and CDR2 from the germline V gene are SEHNR and FQNEAQ (reference sequence). The CDR3 region is CASSLIRTSGSQGYEQYF. The DNA of the CDR3 is TGTGCCAGCAGCTTAATTAGAACTAGCGGGAGTCAGGGATACGAGCAGTACTTC. The full variable domain, completed using reference TRBV7-9 and TRBJ2-7, is DTGVSQNPRHKITKRGQNVTFRCDPISEHNRLYWYRQTLGQGPEFLTYFQNEAQLEKSRLLSDRFSAERPKGSFSTLEIQRTEQGDSAMYLCASSLIRTSGSQGYEQYFGPGTRLTVT.

This clone was counted a single time. CDR3 amino acids: CASSPPIMNTEAFF. The CDR3 nucleotides are TGTGCCAGCAGCCCGCCTATCATGAACACTGAAGCTTTCTTT. The chain recombines TRBV5-5 with TRBJ1-1; D is uncertain. This CDR3 has 14 residues. V lost 4 bases and J lost 0, with 10 bases in between. Germline V CDR1 and CDR2: SGHKS, YYEKEE (reference sequence). Variable domain in full (rest from reference TRBV5-5 and TRBJ1-1): DAGVTQSPTHLIKTRGQQVTLRCSPISGHKSVSWYQQVLGQGPQFIFQYYEKEERGRGNFPDRFSARQFPNYSSELNVNALLLGDSALYLCASSPPIMNTEAFFGQGTRLTVV.

This clone came up a few times. This chain uses TRBV19 with TRBJ2-7, with TRBD1 matching 10 bases. The junction had 4 bases not matched to a gene; V was cut back by 6 bases and J by 5 bases. This CDR3 region has 13 residues. Germline V lookup: CDR1 LNHDA, CDR2 SQIVND (reference sequence). Here the CDR3 reads CASRPGTGDEQYF. CDR3 nucleotides: TGTGCCAGTAGGCCCGGGACAGGGGACGAGCAGTACTTC.

This clone has a single count. The chain carries TRBV5-1 and TRBJ1-2; D is possibly TRBD1 (5 bases). CDR1 SGHRS and CDR2 YFSETQ come from the germline V gene. Trimming took 3 bases from V and 5 from J, leaving 20 bases between them. The CDR3 length is 16 residues. In DNA, the CDR3 is TGCGCCAGCAGCTCTTATCGGGACTCGGGGGGGTATGGCTACACCTTC. Protein sequence: CASSSYRDSGGYGYTF. Based on the CDR3 plus reference TRBV5-1 and TRBJ1-2, the full variable domain is KAGVTQTPRYLIKTRGQQVTLSCSPISGHRSVSWYQQTPGQGLQFLFEYFSETQRNKGNFPGRFSGRQFSNSRSEMNVSTLELGDSALYLCASSSYRDSGGYGYTFGSGTRLTVV.

The chain recombines TRBV5-6 with TRBJ1-6; D perhaps matches TRBD1 (6 bases). Per germline, CDR1 SGHDT and CDR2 YYEEEE. V shed 1 base and J shed 10 bases, with 9 bases lying between them. The CDR3 covers 13 residues. The CDR3 DNA reads as TGTGCCAGCAGCTTGCAGGGGTCCTCACCCCTCCACTTT. Translation gives CASSLQGSSPLHF. Using reference TRBV5-6 and TRBJ1-6 for the parts outside the CDR3, the full variable domain is DAGVTQSPTHLIKTRGQQVTLRCSPKSGHDTVSWYQQALGQGPQFIFQYYEEEERQRGNFPDRFSGHQFPNYSSELNVNALLLGDSALYLCASSLQGSSPLHFGNGTRLTVT.

The V gene is TRBV7-2, the J gene TRBJ1-5; 7 positions match TRBD1. V shed 5 bases and J 7 bases; nucleotides not matched to a gene: 14. From germline, CDR1 is SGHTA and CDR2 FQGNSA. The CDR3 runs 16 residues. The CDR3: CASSHQRQGGGQPQHF. Written as DNA, the CDR3 is TGTGCCAGCAGCCACCAACGACAGGGAGGAGGGCAGCCCCAGCATTTT. The variable domain in full, completed from reference TRBV7-2 and TRBJ1-5, reads GAGVSQSPSNKVTEKGKDVELRCDPISGHTALYWYRQSLGQGLEFLIYFQGNSAPDKSGLPSDRFSAERTGGSVSTLTIQRTQQEDSAVYLCASSHQRQGGGQPQHFGDGTRLSIL.

This clone was seen a few times. The V gene is TRBV6-6, the J gene TRBJ2-7; 7 bases are shared with TRBD1. The V and J ends lost 7 bases and 1 base, in that order; junction bases with no gene match: 7. CDR1 is MNHNY, CDR2 SVGAGI, per germline (reference sequence). This CDR3 is 14 amino acids long. CDR3 sequence reads: CASKEQGKSYEQYF. CDR3 bases: TGTGCCAGCAAAGAACAGGGGAAGTCCTACGAGCAGTACTTC.